The rows below give T cell receptor beta chains drawn from one sample of a study of shared clonotypes between healthy human individuals. Assay: immunoSEQ multiplex PCR; the TCRdb copy retains only in-frame clones and omits some. The table has about 2.1 million clones, over 85% seen once. Sequenced: naive CD8+ T cells from PBMCs. These TCRs come from a man in his late teens or twenties in good health. Some clones in this sample may be carry-over from other donors' samples. The conserved cysteine and the conserved F or W are not part of the CDR3 here.

v_call cdr3_aa
TRBV6-5 ASSLRAGDTEAF
TRBV2 ASSDGLAGPTDTQY
TRBV2 ASSGTGGADEQY
TRBV6-1 ASSASIQPQH
TRBV6-5 ASSYSIGGVDEQF
TRBV2 ASSERRRESNQPQH
TRBV27 ASNPEYPGAYEQY
TRBV4-2 ASSRYRDPVYGGTDTQY
TRBV7-2 ASSLLAGGFYEQY
TRBV5-1 ASSLVGRRTSNYTQY
TRBV28 ASRTDPTGFSNQPQH
TRBV5-1 ASSFWGNLDSTDTQY
TRBV25-1 ASSELEEPNYGYT
TRBV13 ASSLADTGTSGSYNEQF
TRBV9 ASSGTGHQPQH
TRBV7-9 ASSLGGVVETQY
TRBV7-2 ASSLVVGGETQY
TRBV19 AAGLAGMGEQY
TRBV7-6 ASSAWPGRGGDIQY
TRBV28 ASSLPPTGGVSNQPQH
TRBV19 AAAGHNYNEQF
TRBV7-2 ASSLDHYGYT
TRBV28 ASTRETRADEQY
TRBV28 ASRLWGDYGYT
TRBV28 ASSLSESTNEKLF
TRBV7-8 ASSLAEGFEGMMKTQY
TRBV7-8 ASSLGLRGGEKLF
TRBV27 ASSSGRVANYEQY
TRBV5-1 ASSLAINTEAF
TRBV10-3 ATRPVAGQGLLSYGYT
TRBV11-3 ASSRGVTYEQY
TRBV6-5 ASSSTGADTEAF
TRBV5-1 ASSHLDNYGGELF
TRBV28 ASRVRGRIDGYT
TRBV19 ASSIVMGPYEQY
TRBV23-1 ASSQSRLGSLGETQY
TRBV28 ASSTTEGGIQPQH
TRBV9 ASSASGRGYNEQF
TRBV4-1 ASSQSLGGNQPQH
TRBV7-9 ASSLASGDTIY
TRBV19 ASSSASPYEQY
TRBV2 ARSPADRGLLNYGYT
TRBV19 ASSIYRDRSGEQY
TRBV30 AWSVVPDQPQH
TRBV9 ASSVGGSGSDTQY
TRBV7-7 ASSSSKTSGRALDEQF
TRBV2 ASSGGGGRGDNEQF
TRBV9 ASSVSGGNYEQY
TRBV4-1 ASSLLTGSTDTQY
TRBV28 ASSSHRGDTDTQY